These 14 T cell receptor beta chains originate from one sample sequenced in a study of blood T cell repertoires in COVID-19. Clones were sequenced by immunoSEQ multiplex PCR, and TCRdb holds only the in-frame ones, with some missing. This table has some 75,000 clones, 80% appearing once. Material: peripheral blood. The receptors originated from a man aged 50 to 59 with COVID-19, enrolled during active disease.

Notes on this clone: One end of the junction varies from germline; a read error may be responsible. CDR3 sequence (DNA): TGTGCCAGCAGCCTAACCGACCTAGCGGGAGGGAATGAGCAGTTCTTC. Protein product: CASSLTDLAGGNEQFF. This chain connects TRBV7-3 to TRBJ2-1; 12 bases fit TRBD2. CDR1 is SGHTA and CDR2 is FQGTGA in the germline V gene. The CDR3 has 16 residues. Variable domain in full (rest from reference TRBV7-3 and TRBJ2-1): GAGVSQTPSNKVTEKGKYVELRCDPISGHTALYWYRQSLGQGPEFLIYFQGTGAADDSGLPNDRFFAVRPEGSVSTLKIQRTERGDSAVYLCASSLTDLAGGNEQFFGPGTRLTVL.

CDR3 nucleotides: TGTGCCAGCAGCCAAGGGGCAACAGGGGTATACACCGGGGAGCTGTTTTTT. This sequence encodes CASSQGATGVYTGELFF. This chain joins TRBV4-2 and TRBJ2-2, with 7 bases that match TRBD1. The CDR3 runs 17 residues. CDR1 LGHNA and CDR2 YNFKEQ come from the germline V gene. V was pared by 1 base and J by 3 bases, with 8 bases of the junction left unmatched.

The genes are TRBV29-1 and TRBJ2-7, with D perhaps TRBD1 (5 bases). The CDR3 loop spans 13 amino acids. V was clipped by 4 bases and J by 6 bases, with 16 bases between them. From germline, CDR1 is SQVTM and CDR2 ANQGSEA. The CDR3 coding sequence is TGCAGCGTTGGGGCCAGGGCACTAAGCGAGCAGTACTTC. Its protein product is CSVGARALSEQYF.

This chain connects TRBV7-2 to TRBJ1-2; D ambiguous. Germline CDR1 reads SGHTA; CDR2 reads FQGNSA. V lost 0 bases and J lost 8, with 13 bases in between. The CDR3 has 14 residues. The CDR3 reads CASSLALERAGYTF. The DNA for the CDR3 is TGTGCCAGCAGCTTAGCCCTGGAGAGGGCCGGCTACACCTTC.

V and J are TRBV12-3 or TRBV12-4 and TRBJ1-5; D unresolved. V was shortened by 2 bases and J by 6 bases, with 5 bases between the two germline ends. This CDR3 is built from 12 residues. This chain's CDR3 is CASSLTRQPQHF. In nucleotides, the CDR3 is TGTGCCAGCAGTTTAACGCGTCAGCCCCAGCATTTT.

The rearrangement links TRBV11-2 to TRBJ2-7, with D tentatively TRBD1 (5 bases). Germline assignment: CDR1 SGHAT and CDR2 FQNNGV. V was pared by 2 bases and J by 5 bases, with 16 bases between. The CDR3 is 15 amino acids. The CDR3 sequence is CASSLLGQGLHEQYF. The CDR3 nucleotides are TGTGCCAGCAGCTTACTCGGGCAGGGTCTCCACGAGCAGTACTTC. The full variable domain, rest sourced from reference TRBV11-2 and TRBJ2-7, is EAGVAQSPRYKIIEKRQSVAFWCNPISGHATLYWYQQILGQGPKLLIQFQNNGVVDDSQLPKDRFSAERLKGVDSTLKIQPAKLEDSAVYLCASSLLGQGLHEQYFGPGTRLTVT.

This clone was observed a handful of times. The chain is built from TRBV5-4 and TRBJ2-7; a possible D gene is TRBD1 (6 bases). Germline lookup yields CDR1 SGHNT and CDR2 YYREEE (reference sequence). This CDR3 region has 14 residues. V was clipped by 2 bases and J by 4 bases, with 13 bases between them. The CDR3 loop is CASSFKGVGYEQYF. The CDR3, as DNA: TGTGCCAGCAGCTTCAAGGGGGTTGGATACGAGCAGTACTTC.

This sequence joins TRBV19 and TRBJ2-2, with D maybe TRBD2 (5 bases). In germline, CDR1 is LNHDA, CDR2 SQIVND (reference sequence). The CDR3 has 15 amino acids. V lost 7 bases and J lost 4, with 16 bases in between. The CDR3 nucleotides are TGTGCCAGTACCTTTACTGGAGGAAGCACCGGGGAGCTGTTTTTT. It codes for CASTFTGGSTGELFF. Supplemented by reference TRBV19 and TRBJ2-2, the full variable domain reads DGGITQSPKYLFRKEGQNVTLSCEQNLNHDAMYWYRQDPGQGLRLIYYSQIVNDFQKGDIAEGYSVSREKKESFPLTVTSAQKNPTAFYLCASTFTGGSTGELFFGEGSRLTVL.

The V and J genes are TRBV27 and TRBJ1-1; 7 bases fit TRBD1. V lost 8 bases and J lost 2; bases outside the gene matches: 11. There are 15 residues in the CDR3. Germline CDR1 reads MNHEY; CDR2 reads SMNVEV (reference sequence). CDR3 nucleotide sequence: TGTGCCAGCCGAGGAACAGGGGCGGCAAACACTGAAGCTTTCTTT. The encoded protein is CASRGTGAANTEAFF.

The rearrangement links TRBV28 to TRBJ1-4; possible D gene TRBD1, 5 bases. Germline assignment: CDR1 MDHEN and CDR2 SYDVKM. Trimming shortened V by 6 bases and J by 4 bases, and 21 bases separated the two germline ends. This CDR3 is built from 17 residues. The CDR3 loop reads CASSPEGVGLSNEKLFF. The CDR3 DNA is TGTGCCAGCAGCCCGGAAGGGGTGGGGCTTAGTAATGAAAAACTGTTTTTT.

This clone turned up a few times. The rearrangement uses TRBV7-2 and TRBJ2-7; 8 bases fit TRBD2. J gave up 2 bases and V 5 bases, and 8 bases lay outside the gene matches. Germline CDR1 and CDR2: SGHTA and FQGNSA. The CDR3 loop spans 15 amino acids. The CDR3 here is CASSPDRTSTYEQYF. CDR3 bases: TGTGCCAGCAGCCCGGATCGGACTAGCACCTACGAGCAGTACTTC.

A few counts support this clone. The CDR3 DNA reads as TGTGCCAGCAGTCAGGGGGGTAGCAATCAGCCCCAGCATTTT. Amino acid sequence: CASSQGGSNQPQHF. The genes are TRBV28 and TRBJ1-5; 7 nucleotides line up with TRBD1. The CDR3 has 14 residues. CDR1 MDHEN and CDR2 SYDVKM come from the germline V gene. The V gene end was trimmed by 5 bases and the J gene end by 0 bases; junction bases not matched to a gene: 1.

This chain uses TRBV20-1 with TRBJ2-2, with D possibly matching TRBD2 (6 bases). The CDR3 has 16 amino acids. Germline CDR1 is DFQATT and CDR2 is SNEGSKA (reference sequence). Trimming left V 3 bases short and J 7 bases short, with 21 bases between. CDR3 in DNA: TGCAGTGCTAGTGATTTCCAGGGCAGGAGGGACGGGGAGCTGTTTTTT. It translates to CSASDFQGRRDGELFF.

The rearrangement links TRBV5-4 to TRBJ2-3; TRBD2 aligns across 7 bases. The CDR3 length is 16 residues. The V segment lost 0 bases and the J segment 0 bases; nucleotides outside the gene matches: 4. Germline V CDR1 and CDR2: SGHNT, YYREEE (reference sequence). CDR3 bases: TGTGCCAGCAGCTTGGATCCAGCGGGGAGCACAGATACGCAGTATTTT. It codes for CASSLDPAGSTDTQYF.